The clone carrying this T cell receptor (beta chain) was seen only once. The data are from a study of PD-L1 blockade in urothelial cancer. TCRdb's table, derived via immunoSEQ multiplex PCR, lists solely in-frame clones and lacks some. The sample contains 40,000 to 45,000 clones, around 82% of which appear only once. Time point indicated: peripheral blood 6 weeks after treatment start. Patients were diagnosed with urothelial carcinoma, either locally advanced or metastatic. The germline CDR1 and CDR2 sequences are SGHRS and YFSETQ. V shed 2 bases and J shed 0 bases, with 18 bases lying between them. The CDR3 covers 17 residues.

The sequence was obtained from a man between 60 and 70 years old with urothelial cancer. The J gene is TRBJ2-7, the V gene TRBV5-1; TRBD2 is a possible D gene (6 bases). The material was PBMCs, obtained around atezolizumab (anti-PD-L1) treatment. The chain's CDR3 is CASSLASVPTSSYEQYF. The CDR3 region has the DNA TGCGCCAGCAGCTTAGCTAGCGTCCCAACGAGCTCCTACGAGCAGTACTTC. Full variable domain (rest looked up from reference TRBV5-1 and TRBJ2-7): KAGVTQTPRYLIKTRGQQVTLSCSPISGHRSVSWYQQTPGQGLQFLFEYFSETQRNKGNFPGRFSGRQFSNSRSEMNVSTLELGDSALYLCASSLASVPTSSYEQYFGPGTRLTVT.